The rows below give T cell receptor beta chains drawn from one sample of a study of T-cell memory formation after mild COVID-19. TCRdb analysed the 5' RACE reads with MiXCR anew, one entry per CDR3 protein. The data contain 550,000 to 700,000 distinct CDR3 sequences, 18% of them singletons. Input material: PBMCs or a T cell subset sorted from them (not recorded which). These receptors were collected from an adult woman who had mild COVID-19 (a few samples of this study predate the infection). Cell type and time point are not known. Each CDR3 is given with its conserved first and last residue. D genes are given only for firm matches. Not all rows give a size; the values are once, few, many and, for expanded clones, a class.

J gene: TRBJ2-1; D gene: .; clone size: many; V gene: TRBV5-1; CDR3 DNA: TGCGCCAGCAGCTTGGACGGGAGCTCCTACAATGAGCAGTTCTTC; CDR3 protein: CASSLDGSSYNEQFF
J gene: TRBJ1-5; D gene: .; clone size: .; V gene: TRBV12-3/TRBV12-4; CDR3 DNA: TGTGCCAGCAGTTTTCGAGGGGCCCAGCCCCAGCATTTT; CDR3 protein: CASSFRGAQPQHF
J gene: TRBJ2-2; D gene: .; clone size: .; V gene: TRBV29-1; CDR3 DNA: TGCAGCGTTGACAGGGGGGACACCGGGGAGCTGTTTTTT; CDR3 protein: CSVDRGDTGELFF
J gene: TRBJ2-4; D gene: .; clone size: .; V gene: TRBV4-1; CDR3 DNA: TGCGCCAGCAGCCTTACCGGGCTCCTTAGTTCCAAAAACATTCAGTACTTC; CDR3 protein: CASSLTGLLSSKNIQYF
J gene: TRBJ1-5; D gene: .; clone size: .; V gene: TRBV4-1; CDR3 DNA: TGCGCCAGCAGCCAAGCTACCCCCGAGGTCCAGCATTTT; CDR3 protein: CASSQATPEVQHF
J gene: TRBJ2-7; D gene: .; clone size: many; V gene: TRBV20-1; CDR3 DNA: TGCAGTGCTAGCCCCTCGACAGGTTCCCCCTACGAGCAGTACTTC; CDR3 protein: CSASPSTGSPYEQYF
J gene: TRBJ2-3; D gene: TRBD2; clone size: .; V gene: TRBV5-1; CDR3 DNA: TGCGCCAGCAGCTTGGGGGGCGGGAGAACAGATACGCAGTATTTT; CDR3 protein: CASSLGGGRTDTQYF
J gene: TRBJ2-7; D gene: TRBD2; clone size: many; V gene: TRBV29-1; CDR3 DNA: TGCAGTGTACTAGCGCCGAGCTCCTACGAGCAGTACTTC; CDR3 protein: CSVLAPSSYEQYF
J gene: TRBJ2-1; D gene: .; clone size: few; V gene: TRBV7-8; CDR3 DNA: TGTGCCAGCAGCATTCTCCCCGCTCAGGACGAGTCTGAGGATGAGCAGTTCTTC; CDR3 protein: CASSILPAQDESEDEQFF
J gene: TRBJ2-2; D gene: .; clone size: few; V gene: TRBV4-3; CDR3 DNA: TGCGCCAGCAGCCCCGAGAGGGGTAGGACCGGGGAGCTGTTTTTT; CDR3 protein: CASSPERGRTGELFF
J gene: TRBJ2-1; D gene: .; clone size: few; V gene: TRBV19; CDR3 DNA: TGTGCCAGTAGTATGCGGTGGAGCTCCTACAATGAGCAGTTCTTC; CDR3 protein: CASSMRWSSYNEQFF
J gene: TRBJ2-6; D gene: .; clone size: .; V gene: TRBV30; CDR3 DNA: TGTGCCTGGAGTCATACTGGGGCCAACGTCCTGACTTTC; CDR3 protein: CAWSHTGANVLTF
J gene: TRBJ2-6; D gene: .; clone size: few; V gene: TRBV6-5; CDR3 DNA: TGTGCCAGCAGTGTACCGAGCTCTGGGGCCAACGTCCTGACTTTC; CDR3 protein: CASSVPSSGANVLTF
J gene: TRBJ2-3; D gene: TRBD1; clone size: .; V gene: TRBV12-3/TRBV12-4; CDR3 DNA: TGTGCCAGCAGATGGACAGGGACCCCGACAGATACGCAGTATTTT; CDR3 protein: CASRWTGTPTDTQYF
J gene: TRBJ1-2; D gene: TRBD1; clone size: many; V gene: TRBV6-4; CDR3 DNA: TGTGCCAGCAGCGCCACCGGGACAGGGATAAGTGGCTACACCTTC; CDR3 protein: CASSATGTGISGYTF
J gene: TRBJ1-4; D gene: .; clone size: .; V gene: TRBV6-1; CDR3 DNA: TGTGCCAGCACCCCCCGGGGGGGAAATGAAAAACTGTTTTTT; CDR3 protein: CASTPRGGNEKLFF